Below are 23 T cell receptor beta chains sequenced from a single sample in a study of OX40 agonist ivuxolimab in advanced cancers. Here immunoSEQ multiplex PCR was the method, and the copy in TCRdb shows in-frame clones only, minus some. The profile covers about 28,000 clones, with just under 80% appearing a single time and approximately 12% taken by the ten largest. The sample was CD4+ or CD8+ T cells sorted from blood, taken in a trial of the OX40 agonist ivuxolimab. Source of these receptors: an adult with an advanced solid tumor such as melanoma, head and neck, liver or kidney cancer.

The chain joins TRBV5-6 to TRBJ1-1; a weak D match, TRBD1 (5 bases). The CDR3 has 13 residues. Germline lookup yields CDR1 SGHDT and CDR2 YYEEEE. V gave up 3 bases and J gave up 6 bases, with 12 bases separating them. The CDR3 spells CASSSGGGSEAFF. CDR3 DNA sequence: TGTGCCAGCAGCTCCGGGGGAGGATCTGAAGCTTTCTTT. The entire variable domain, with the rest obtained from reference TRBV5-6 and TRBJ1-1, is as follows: DAGVTQSPTHLIKTRGQQVTLRCSPKSGHDTVSWYQQALGQGPQFIFQYYEEEERQRGNFPDRFSGHQFPNYSSELNVNALLLGDSALYLCASSSGGGSEAFFGQGTRLTVV.

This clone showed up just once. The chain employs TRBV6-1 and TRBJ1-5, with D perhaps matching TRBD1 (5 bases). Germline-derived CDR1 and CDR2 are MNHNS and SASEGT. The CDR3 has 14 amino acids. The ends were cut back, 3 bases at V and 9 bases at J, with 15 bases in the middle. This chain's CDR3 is CASSDRGRDGPQHF. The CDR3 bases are TGTGCCAGCAGTGACCGGGGGAGGGATGGGCCCCAGCATTTT.

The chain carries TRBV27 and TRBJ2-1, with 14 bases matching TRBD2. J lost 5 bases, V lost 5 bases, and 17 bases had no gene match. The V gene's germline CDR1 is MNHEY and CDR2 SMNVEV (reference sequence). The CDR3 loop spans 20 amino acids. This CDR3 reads CASSPLSTSGGDVAHNEQFF. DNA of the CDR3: TGTGCCAGCAGTCCGCTGTCGACTAGCGGGGGGGACGTTGCCCACAATGAGCAGTTCTTC.

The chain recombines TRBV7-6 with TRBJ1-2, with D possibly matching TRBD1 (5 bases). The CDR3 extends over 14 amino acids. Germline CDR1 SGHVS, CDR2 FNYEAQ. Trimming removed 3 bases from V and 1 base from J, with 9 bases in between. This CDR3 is CASSLGDFNYGYTF. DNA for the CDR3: TGTGCCAGCAGCTTGGGGGACTTTAACTATGGCTACACCTTC.

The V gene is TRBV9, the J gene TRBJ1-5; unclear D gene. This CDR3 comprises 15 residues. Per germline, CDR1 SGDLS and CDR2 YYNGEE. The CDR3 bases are TGTGGAACTAGAAAAGGAGGTCGCGGCAATCAGCCCCAGCATTTT. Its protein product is CGTRKGGRGNQPQHF. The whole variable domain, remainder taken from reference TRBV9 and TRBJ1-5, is DSGVTQTPKHLITATGQRVTLRCSPRSGDLSVYWYQQSLDQGLQFLIQYYNGEERAKGNILERFSAQQFPDLHSELNLSSLELGDSALYFCGTRKGGRGNQPQHFGDGTRLSIL.

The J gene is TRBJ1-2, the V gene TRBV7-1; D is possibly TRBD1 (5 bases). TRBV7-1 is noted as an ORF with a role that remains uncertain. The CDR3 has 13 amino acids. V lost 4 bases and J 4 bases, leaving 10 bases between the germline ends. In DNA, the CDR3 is TGTGCCAGCAGCTTAAGGGGAGGCTATGGCTACACCTTC. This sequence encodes CASSLRGGYGYTF.

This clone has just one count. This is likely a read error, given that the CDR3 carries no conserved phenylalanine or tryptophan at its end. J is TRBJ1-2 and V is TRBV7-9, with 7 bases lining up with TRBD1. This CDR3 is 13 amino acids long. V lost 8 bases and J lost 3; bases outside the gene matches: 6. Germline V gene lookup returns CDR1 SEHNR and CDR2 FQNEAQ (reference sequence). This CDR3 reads CASDHRGHYGYTL. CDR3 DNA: TGTGCCAGCGACCACAGGGGTCACTATGGCTACACCCTC.

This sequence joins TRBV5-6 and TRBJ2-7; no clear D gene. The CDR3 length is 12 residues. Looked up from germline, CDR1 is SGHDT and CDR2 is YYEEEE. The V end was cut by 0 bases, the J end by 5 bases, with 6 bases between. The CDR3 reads CASSLARHEQYF. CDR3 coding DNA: TGTGCCAGCAGCTTGGCCCGCCACGAGCAGTACTTC. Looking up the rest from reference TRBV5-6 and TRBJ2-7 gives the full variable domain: DAGVTQSPTHLIKTRGQQVTLRCSPKSGHDTVSWYQQALGQGPQFIFQYYEEEERQRGNFPDRFSGHQFPNYSSELNVNALLLGDSALYLCASSLARHEQYFGPGTRLTVT.

DNA for the CDR3: TGTGCCAGCCTTTCGCAGACCTCTGGGGCCAACGTCCTGACTTTC. Residues: CASLSQTSGANVLTF. The chain links TRBV6-6 to TRBJ2-6; unclear D gene. Trimming removed 8 bases from V and 0 bases from J, with 11 bases in between. Germline V gene sequence: CDR1 MNHNY, CDR2 SVGAGI (reference sequence). CDR3 length: 15 residues.

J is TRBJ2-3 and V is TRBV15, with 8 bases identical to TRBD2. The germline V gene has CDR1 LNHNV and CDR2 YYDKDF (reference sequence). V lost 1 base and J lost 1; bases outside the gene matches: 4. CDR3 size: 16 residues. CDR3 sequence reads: CATSRGLAGRTDTQYF. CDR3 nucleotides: TGTGCCACCAGCAGAGGGCTAGCGGGCCGCACAGATACGCAGTATTTT.

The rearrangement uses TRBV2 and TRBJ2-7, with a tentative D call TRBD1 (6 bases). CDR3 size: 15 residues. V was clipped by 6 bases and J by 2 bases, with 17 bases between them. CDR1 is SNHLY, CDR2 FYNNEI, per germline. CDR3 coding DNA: TGTGCCAGCAGGACCGGGACATCTAAGCCCTACGAGCAGTACTTC. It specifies CASRTGTSKPYEQYF.

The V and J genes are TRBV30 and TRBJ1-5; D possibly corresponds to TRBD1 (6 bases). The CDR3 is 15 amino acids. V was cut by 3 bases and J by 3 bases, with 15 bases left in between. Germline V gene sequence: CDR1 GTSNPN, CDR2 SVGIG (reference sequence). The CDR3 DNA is TGTGCCTGGAGAGCCGGGACAAACAACAATCAGCCCCAGCATTTT. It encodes CAWRAGTNNNQPQHF.

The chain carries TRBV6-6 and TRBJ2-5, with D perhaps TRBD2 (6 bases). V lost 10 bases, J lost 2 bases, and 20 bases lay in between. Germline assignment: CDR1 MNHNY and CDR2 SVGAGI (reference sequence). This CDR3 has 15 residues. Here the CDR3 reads CATQEGAGIQETQYF. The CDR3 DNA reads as TGTGCCACGCAGGAGGGCGCGGGGATTCAAGAGACCCAGTACTTC.

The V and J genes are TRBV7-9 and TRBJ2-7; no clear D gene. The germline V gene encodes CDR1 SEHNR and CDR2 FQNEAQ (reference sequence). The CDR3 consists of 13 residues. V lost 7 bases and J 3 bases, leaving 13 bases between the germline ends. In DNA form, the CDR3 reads TGTGCCAGCACCACGACACTGAACTACGAGCAGTACTTC. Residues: CASTTTLNYEQYF.

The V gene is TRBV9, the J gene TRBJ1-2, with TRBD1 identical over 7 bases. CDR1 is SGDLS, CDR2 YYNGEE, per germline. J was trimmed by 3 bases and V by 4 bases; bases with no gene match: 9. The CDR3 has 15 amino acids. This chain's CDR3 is CASSPRQGIDYGYTF. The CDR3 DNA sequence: TGTGCCAGCAGCCCAAGACAGGGCATTGACTATGGCTACACCTTC.

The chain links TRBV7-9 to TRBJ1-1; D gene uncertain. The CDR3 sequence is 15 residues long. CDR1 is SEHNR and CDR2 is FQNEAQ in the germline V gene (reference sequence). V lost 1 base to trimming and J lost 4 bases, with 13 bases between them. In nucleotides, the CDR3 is TGTGCCAGCAGCTTAGGATGGGCCTCGAGCACTGAAGCTTTCTTT. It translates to CASSLGWASSTEAFF.

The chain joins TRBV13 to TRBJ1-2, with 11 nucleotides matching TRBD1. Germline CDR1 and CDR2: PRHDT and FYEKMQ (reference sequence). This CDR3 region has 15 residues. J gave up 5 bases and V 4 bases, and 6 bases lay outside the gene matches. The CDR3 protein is CASSWGTGGRYGYTF. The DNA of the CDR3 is TGTGCCAGCAGCTGGGGGACAGGGGGAAGGTATGGCTACACCTTC. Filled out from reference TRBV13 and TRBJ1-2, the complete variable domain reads AAGVIQSPRHLIKEKRETATLKCYPIPRHDTVYWYQQGPGQDPQFLISFYEKMQSDKGSIPDRFSAQQFSDYHSELNMSSLELGDSALYFCASSWGTGGRYGYTFGSGTRLTVV.

CDR3 residues: CASTTWTGVHEQYF. DNA of the CDR3: TGTGCCAGCACCACCTGGACAGGGGTCCACGAGCAGTACTTC. The rearrangement links TRBV21-1 to TRBJ2-7; the D call TRBD1 from the table was never checked on the DNA. TRBV21-1 represents a pseudogene. CDR3 size: 14 residues.

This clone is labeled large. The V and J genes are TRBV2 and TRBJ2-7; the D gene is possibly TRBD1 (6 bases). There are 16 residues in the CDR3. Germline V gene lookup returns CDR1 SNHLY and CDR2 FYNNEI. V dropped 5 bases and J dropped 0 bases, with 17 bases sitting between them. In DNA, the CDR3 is TGTGCCAGCAGTCCCAGCACAGGGTACCTCTCCTACGAGCAGTACTTC. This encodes CASSPSTGYLSYEQYF.

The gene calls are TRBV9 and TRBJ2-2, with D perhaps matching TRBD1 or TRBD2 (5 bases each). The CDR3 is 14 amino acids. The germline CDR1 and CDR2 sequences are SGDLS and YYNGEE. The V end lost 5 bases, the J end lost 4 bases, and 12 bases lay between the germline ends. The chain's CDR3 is CASRPQGATGELFF. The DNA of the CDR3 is TGTGCCAGCAGGCCCCAGGGAGCCACCGGGGAGCTGTTTTTT.

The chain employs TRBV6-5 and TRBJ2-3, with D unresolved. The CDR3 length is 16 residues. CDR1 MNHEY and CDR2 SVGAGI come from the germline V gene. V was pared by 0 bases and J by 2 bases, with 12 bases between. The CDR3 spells CASSYSSGDATDTQYF. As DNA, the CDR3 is TGTGCCAGCAGTTACTCCTCCGGAGACGCCACAGATACGCAGTATTTT.

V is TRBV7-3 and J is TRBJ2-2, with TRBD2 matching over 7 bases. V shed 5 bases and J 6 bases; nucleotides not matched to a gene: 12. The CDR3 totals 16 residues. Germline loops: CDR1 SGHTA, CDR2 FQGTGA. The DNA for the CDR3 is TGTGCCAGCAGCCGAGGCGGGAGCAGCCAAGCCGGGGAGCTGTTTTTT. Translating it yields CASSRGGSSQAGELFF.

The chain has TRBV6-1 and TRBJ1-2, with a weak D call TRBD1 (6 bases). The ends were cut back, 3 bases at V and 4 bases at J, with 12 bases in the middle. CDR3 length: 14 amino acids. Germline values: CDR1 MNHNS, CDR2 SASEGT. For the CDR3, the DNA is TGTGCCAGCAGTGAGGGTCCGGGGGCCTATGGCTACACCTTC. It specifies CASSEGPGAYGYTF.